The following is a T cell receptor (beta chain) sequence with its context. The sample originates from a study of CD8 T cells in Susac syndrome. The authors reverse transcribed roughly 0.5 to 1 ug RNA with random hexamers. TCR beta CDR3 was amplified by immunoSEQ multiplex PCR. This amplification extended across 54 Vbeta and 13 Jbeta segments. TCRdb used MiXCR to reprocess the immunoSEQ multiplex PCR reads, holding one entry per CDR3 protein. The data hold some 260,000 distinct CDR3 sequences, with 70% to 90% observed a single time. The CDR3 consists of 14 residues. V was cut by 3 bases and J by 7 bases, with 13 bases left in between. The germline V gene has CDR1 MDHEN and CDR2 SYDVKM.

The sequenced sample consisted of CD8+ T cells from PBMCs. The sequence was obtained from a human donor with multiple sclerosis. The J gene is TRBJ2-1, the V gene TRBV28, with D hard to call. The CDR3 reads CASSLRPVGNEQFF. CDR3 nucleotides: TGTGCCAGCAGTTTGCGGCCGGTGGGGAATGAGCAGTTCTTC.